These 23 T cell receptor beta chains originate from one sample sequenced in a study of cytomegalovirus exposure and HLA in healthy donors. Researchers ran the PCR with 60 Vbeta and 13 Jbeta primers. TCRdb's copy holds only in-frame clones and misses some; the assay was immunoSEQ multiplex PCR. Here the sample spans about 150,000 clones, 70% to 90% being singletons. Sequenced material: PBMCs. These receptors all come from a woman aged 18-29 years in good health and CMV-seronegative.

J is TRBJ1-2 and V is TRBV6-1; maybe TRBD1 (6 bases). The germline V and J ends were trimmed by 2 bases and 2 bases, with 9 bases remaining between them. The germline CDR1 and CDR2 sequences are MNHNS and SASEGT. CDR3 size: 14 residues. The CDR3 protein is CASSEKTGNYGYTF. Written as DNA, the CDR3 is TGTGCCAGCAGTGAAAAAACAGGGAACTATGGCTACACCTTC.

The CDR3 region has the DNA TGTGCCAGTATGGGAGAAGCTAATGAAAAACTGTTTTTT. It encodes CASMGEANEKLFF. The chain has TRBV9 and TRBJ1-4, with D unresolved. This CDR3 region has 13 residues. Trimming cost V 8 bases and J 3 bases, with 11 bases left between them. Looked up from germline, CDR1 is SGDLS and CDR2 is YYNGEE.

The V call is TRBV15, the J call TRBJ2-5, with D maybe TRBD2 (5 bases). The germline V gene has CDR1 LNHNV and CDR2 YYDKDF (reference sequence). The germline V and J ends were trimmed by 5 bases and 7 bases, with 14 bases remaining between them. CDR3 length equals 13 residues. In DNA form, the CDR3 reads TGTGCCACCAGCCGTGGATCGGCGGGGACCCAGTACTTC. Translation gives CATSRGSAGTQYF. Together with reference TRBV15 and TRBJ2-5, the CDR3 gives the full variable domain: DAMVIQNPRYQVTQFGKPVTLSCSQTLNHNVMYWYQQKSSQAPKLLFHYYDKDFNNEADTPDNFQSRRPNTSFCFLDIRSPGLGDTAMYLCATSRGSAGTQYFGPGTRLLVL.

The chain is built from TRBV5-6 and TRBJ1-6; D not certain. The V and J ends lost 1 base and 0 bases respectively, with 11 bases between them. The CDR3 runs to 17 residues. CDR1 SGHDT and CDR2 YYEEEE come from the germline V gene. The CDR3 nucleotides read TGTGCCAGCAGCTTGTGGCCGGGAAACTCCTATAATTCACCCCTCCACTTT. Amino acids: CASSLWPGNSYNSPLHF. The full variable domain, completed using reference TRBV5-6 and TRBJ1-6, is DAGVTQSPTHLIKTRGQQVTLRCSPKSGHDTVSWYQQALGQGPQFIFQYYEEEERQRGNFPDRFSGHQFPNYSSELNVNALLLGDSALYLCASSLWPGNSYNSPLHFGNGTRLTVT.

This CDR3 is CASSQDRGRHEKLFF. In nucleotides, the CDR3 is TGTGCCAGCAGCCAAGATCGGGGGAGGCATGAAAAACTGTTTTTT. This chain joins TRBV14 and TRBJ1-4; D might be TRBD1 (5 bases). The CDR3 covers 15 residues. V lost 0 bases and J lost 6, with 11 bases in between. Germline V gene data show CDR1 as SGHDN and CDR2 as FVKESK.

V is TRBV6-1 and J is TRBJ1-2, with D perhaps TRBD1 (5 bases). Germline CDR1 and CDR2: MNHNS and SASEGT. The CDR3 loop spans 13 amino acids. V lost 7 bases and J 6 bases, leaving 15 bases between the germline ends. CDR3 loop: CASTEGDSHGYTF. The DNA of the CDR3 is TGTGCCAGCACCGAAGGGGATAGTCATGGCTACACCTTC.

V usage is TRBV7-2 and J usage is TRBJ2-7, with D perhaps TRBD1 (5 bases). V was trimmed by 3 bases and J by 6 bases, leaving 12 bases between them. The CDR3 contains 13 residues. Germline V gives CDR1 SGHTA, CDR2 FQGNSA. The CDR3 loop is CASSLGRLSEQYF. The DNA for the CDR3 is TGTGCCAGCAGCTTGGGGCGGTTGAGCGAGCAGTACTTC.

The CDR3 DNA reads as TGTGCCAGCAGCTTAGGGGCTGGTTTAGAGACCCAGTACTTC. Translation gives CASSLGAGLETQYF. The V call is TRBV11-2, the J call TRBJ2-5; no clear D gene. Germline V gene lookup returns CDR1 SGHAT and CDR2 FQNNGV. This CDR3 spans 14 amino acids. V lost 1 base and J 4 bases, leaving 10 bases between the germline ends.

This clone was seen more than once but under ten times. This chain uses TRBV5-6 with TRBJ1-6; a possible D gene is TRBD1 (6 bases). Germline-derived CDR1 and CDR2 are SGHDT and YYEEEE. Trimming left V 0 bases short and J 7 bases short, with 11 bases between. This CDR3 is 15 amino acids long. The CDR3 sequence is CASSLAGGENSPLHF. The CDR3 DNA reads as TGTGCCAGCAGCTTGGCGGGGGGCGAAAATTCACCCCTCCACTTT. Complete variable domain (other parts from reference TRBV5-6 and TRBJ1-6): DAGVTQSPTHLIKTRGQQVTLRCSPKSGHDTVSWYQQALGQGPQFIFQYYEEEERQRGNFPDRFSGHQFPNYSSELNVNALLLGDSALYLCASSLAGGENSPLHFGNGTRLTVT.

The J gene is TRBJ1-5, the V gene TRBV7-2; no clear D gene. The CDR3 is 14 amino acids. Trimming took 1 base from V and 6 from J, leaving 10 bases between them. Germline CDR1 is SGHTA and CDR2 is FQGNSA. The CDR3 spells CASSLEGGSQPQHF. CDR3 coding DNA: TGTGCCAGCAGCTTAGAAGGAGGAAGTCAGCCCCAGCATTTT. The full variable domain, rest sourced from reference TRBV7-2 and TRBJ1-5, is GAGVSQSPSNKVTEKGKDVELRCDPISGHTALYWYRQSLGQGLEFLIYFQGNSAPDKSGLPSDRFSAERTGGSVSTLTIQRTQQEDSAVYLCASSLEGGSQPQHFGDGTRLSIL.

A word on this clone: Other DNA sequences in this sample translate to the same CDR3. This chain uses TRBV27 with TRBJ2-3, with TRBD2 as a possible D gene (6 bases). This CDR3 spans 14 amino acids. Germline CDR1 is MNHEY and CDR2 is SMNVEV (reference sequence). Between the trimmed V and J ends, which lost 6 bases and 2 bases, there was a span of 12 bases. CDR3 sequence: CASSPRGSTDTQYF. As DNA, the CDR3 is TGTGCCAGCAGCCCCCGGGGGTCCACAGATACGCAGTATTTT.

This chain connects TRBV18 to TRBJ2-1, with TRBD2 matching 11 bases. The CDR3 contains 16 residues. J lost 10 bases, V lost 1 base, and 9 bases had no gene match. Germline values: CDR1 KGHSH, CDR2 LQKENI. The CDR3 DNA follows: TGTGCCAGCTCACCACAGAATAGCGGGGGGGCACGGGAGCAGTTCTTC. Residues: CASSPQNSGGAREQFF.

The rearrangement uses TRBV19 and TRBJ1-5, with D uncertain. The CDR3 contains 16 residues. Germline lookup yields CDR1 LNHDA and CDR2 SQIVND (reference sequence). The V end was cut by 1 base, the J end by 0 bases, with 10 bases between. CDR3 amino acids: CASSIAQTYSNQPQHF. CDR3 coding DNA: TGTGCCAGTAGTATAGCCCAAACCTATAGCAATCAGCCCCAGCATTTT.

This clone is a singleton in its sample. This CDR3 reads CASSQGGRGHGYTF. In DNA form, the CDR3 reads TGTGCCAGCAGCCAGGGAGGGCGTGGACATGGCTACACCTTC. The genes are TRBV14 and TRBJ1-2; D gene ambiguous. CDR1 and CDR2 from the germline V gene are SGHDN and FVKESK. V lost 3 bases and J 6 bases, leaving 14 bases between the germline ends. This CDR3 contains 14 residues. Full variable domain (outside the CDR3, taken from reference TRBV14 and TRBJ1-2): EAGVTQFPSHSVIEKGQTVTLRCDPISGHDNLYWYRRVMGKEIKFLLHFVKESKQDESGMPNNRFLAERTGGTYSTLKVQPAELEDSGVYFCASSQGGRGHGYTFGSGTRLTVV.

This sequence joins TRBV9 and TRBJ2-3, with a possible D match to TRBD2 (5 bases). The V end lost 3 bases, the J end lost 6 bases, and 17 bases lay between the germline ends. Germline V lookup: CDR1 SGDLS, CDR2 YYNGEE. This CDR3 has 15 residues. The chain's CDR3 is CASSARSGTRDTQYF. CDR3 in DNA: TGTGCCAGCAGCGCCCGGAGCGGTACCAGGGATACGCAGTATTTT.

This clone was seen a few times. The same CDR3 arises from other DNA sequences in this sample as well. The chain links TRBV7-2 to TRBJ2-7, with a weak D call TRBD2 (5 bases). The CDR3 extends over 12 amino acids. The germline gives CDR1 SGHTA, CDR2 FQGNSA. Between the trimmed V and J ends, which lost 2 bases and 4 bases, there was a span of 6 bases. The CDR3, as DNA: TGTGCCAGCAGCTTATCGGGGTACGAGCAGTACTTC. Its protein is CASSLSGYEQYF.

A note on this clone: The same CDR3 can be traced to other DNA sequences in this sample. The V call is TRBV2, the J call TRBJ1-5; D possibly corresponds to TRBD1 (5 bases). The CDR3 totals 14 residues. Per germline, CDR1 SNHLY and CDR2 FYNNEI. The ends were cut back, 3 bases at V and 2 bases at J, with 8 bases in the middle. The CDR3 DNA follows: TGTGCCAGCAGTGACAGGGTGGGCAATCAGCCCCAGCATTTT. This sequence encodes CASSDRVGNQPQHF. Variable domain in full (rest from reference TRBV2 and TRBJ1-5): EPEVTQTPSHQVTQMGQEVILRCVPISNHLYFYWYRQILGQKVEFLVSFYNNEISEKSEIFDDQFSVERPDGSNFTLKIRSTKLEDSAMYFCASSDRVGNQPQHFGDGTRLSIL.

The V call is TRBV29-1, the J call TRBJ2-7; D is perhaps TRBD2 (6 bases). The CDR3 extends over 20 amino acids. In germline, CDR1 is SQVTM, CDR2 ANQGSEA. The V and J ends lost 6 bases and 3 bases respectively, with 36 bases between them. The CDR3 region has the DNA TGCAGCGTCCGAATACGGGGTCTAGCCCCCGGGAGAAAGATGGACTACGAGCAGTACTTC. It yields the protein CSVRIRGLAPGRKMDYEQYF.

The chain uses TRBV28 and TRBJ1-5; D is possibly TRBD1 (5 bases). The germline V and J ends were trimmed by 6 bases and 7 bases, with 16 bases remaining between them. Germline lookup yields CDR1 MDHEN and CDR2 SYDVKM. The length of the CDR3 is 14 residues. CDR3: CASSPQGQGQPQHF. The CDR3 bases are TGTGCCAGCAGCCCCCAGGGTCAGGGCCAGCCCCAGCATTTT.

The J gene is TRBJ2-2, the V gene TRBV28; 8 nucleotides agree with TRBD2. After removal of 6 bases from V and 6 bases from J, the junction contained 9 bases not matched to a gene. Germline V lookup: CDR1 MDHEN, CDR2 SYDVKM. The CDR3 consists of 15 residues. CDR3 loop: CASRQGLVASGELFF. The CDR3 DNA sequence: TGTGCCAGCAGACAGGGACTAGTCGCTTCCGGGGAGCTGTTTTTT.

The chain has TRBV28 and TRBJ2-7; TRBD2 aligns across 9 bases. The CDR3 has 15 amino acids. V lost 4 bases and J lost 8; bases outside the gene matches: 12. CDR1 is MDHEN and CDR2 is SYDVKM in the germline V gene. The CDR3 sequence: CASSSLGSGRGKQYF. CDR3 nucleotide sequence: TGTGCCAGCAGTTCTCTTGGTAGCGGGAGAGGCAAGCAGTACTTC.

The V call is TRBV7-2, the J call TRBJ2-1; 8 positions match TRBD2. The CDR3 loop spans 15 amino acids. Germline CDR1 and CDR2: SGHTA and FQGNSA. Trimming took 6 bases from V and 7 from J; bases not matched to a gene: 11. DNA for the CDR3: TGTGCCAGCAGGGCCGAGGTAGCGGGACCGAATGAGCAGTTCTTC. Its protein is CASRAEVAGPNEQFF.

The J gene is TRBJ2-7, the V gene TRBV6-5; tentatively, D is TRBD1 (5 bases). V lost 7 bases to trimming and J lost 1 base, with 14 bases between them. CDR1 MNHEY and CDR2 SVGAGI come from the germline V gene. The CDR3 loop spans 14 amino acids. For the CDR3, the DNA is TGTGCCAGCAAGGGGCAGAAAGGGTCCTACGAGCAGTACTTC. Encoded protein: CASKGQKGSYEQYF.